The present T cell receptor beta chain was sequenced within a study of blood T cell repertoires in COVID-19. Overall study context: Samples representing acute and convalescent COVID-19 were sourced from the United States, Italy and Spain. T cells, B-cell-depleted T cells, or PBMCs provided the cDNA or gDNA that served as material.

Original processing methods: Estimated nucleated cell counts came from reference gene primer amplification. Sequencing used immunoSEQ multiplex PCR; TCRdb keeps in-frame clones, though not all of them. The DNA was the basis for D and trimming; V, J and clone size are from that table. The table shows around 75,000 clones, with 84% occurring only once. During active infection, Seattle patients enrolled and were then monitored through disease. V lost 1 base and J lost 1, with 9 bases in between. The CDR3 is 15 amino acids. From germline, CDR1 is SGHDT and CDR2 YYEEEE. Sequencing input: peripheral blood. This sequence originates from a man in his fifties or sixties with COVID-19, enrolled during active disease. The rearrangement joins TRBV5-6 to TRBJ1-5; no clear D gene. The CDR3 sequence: CASSLWAESNQPQHF. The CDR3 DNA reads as TGTGCCAGCAGCTTGTGGGCAGAGAGCAATCAGCCCCAGCATTTT. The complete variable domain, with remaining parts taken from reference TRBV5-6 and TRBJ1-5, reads DAGVTQSPTHLIKTRGQQVTLRCSPKSGHDTVSWYQQALGQGPQFIFQYYEEEERQRGNFPDRFSGHQFPNYSSELNVNALLLGDSALYLCASSLWAESNQPQHFGDGTRLSIL.